The 10 T cell receptor beta chains presented below share a single source sample, sequenced in a study of response to subunit inactivated influenza vaccine. TCRdb re-analysed the RT-PCR reads in MiXCR, keeping a single row per CDR3 protein. Altogether more than 700,000 distinct CDR3 sequences are present, 21% being singletons, with the ten largest covering 10% to 13%. This material consisted of PBMCs from blood, taken roughly 5 days after vaccination. The receptors stem from a man in his fifties or sixties who received an inactivated influenza vaccine.

The chain uses TRBV3-1 and TRBJ1-4, with a possible D match to TRBD1 (6 bases). The CDR3 sequence is 18 residues long. Germline CDR1 reads LGHDT; CDR2 reads YNNKEL (reference sequence). V lost 3 bases and J 0 bases, leaving 17 bases between the germline ends. The CDR3 is CASSQANRDTATNEKLFF. DNA of the CDR3: TGTGCCAGCAGCCAGGCAAATCGGGACACCGCAACTAATGAAAAACTGTTTTTT.

This clonotype was seen a handful of times. This chain connects TRBV12-3 or TRBV12-4 to TRBJ2-6; maybe TRBD2 (5 bases). V was clipped by 5 bases and J by 2 bases, with 10 bases between them. This CDR3 is built from 15 residues. The CDR3: CASSPTGTGANVLTF. CDR3 DNA: TGTGCCAGCAGTCCAACGGGGACTGGGGCCAACGTCCTGACTTTC.

This clonotype was seen a handful of times. The chain joins TRBV5-1 to TRBJ2-1; the match to TRBD2 covers 10 bases. The germline V gene encodes CDR1 SGHRS and CDR2 YFSETQ. CDR3 size: 17 residues. V was clipped by 4 bases and J by 8 bases; unmatched bases: 15. Here the CDR3 DNA reads TGCGCCAGCAGCAGGGGCGCTCTAGCGGGAGTTAGCGATGAGCAGTTCTTC. The encoded protein is CASSRGALAGVSDEQFF.

J is TRBJ2-1 and V is TRBV9, with 8 positions matching TRBD2. CDR1 is SGDLS and CDR2 is YYNGEE in the germline V gene. The trim removed 4 bases at V and 6 bases at J, leaving 6 bases unmatched. The CDR3 covers 14 residues. This CDR3 reads CASSLAGIGNEQFF. The CDR3 nucleotides read TGTGCCAGCAGCTTAGCGGGGATCGGCAATGAGCAGTTCTTC.

CDR3 nucleotide sequence: TGTGCCACCAGTGATTTAGGACTAGCGGGAGATACAGATACGCAGTATTTT. Translated: CATSDLGLAGDTDTQYF. The V call is TRBV24-1, the J call TRBJ2-3, with TRBD2 identical over 13 bases. CDR1 and CDR2 from the germline V gene are KGHDR and SFDVKD. This CDR3 is built from 17 residues. V shed 1 base and J 3 bases; nucleotides not matched to a gene: 3.

This clonotype was observed a few times. This sequence joins TRBV12-3 or TRBV12-4 and TRBJ1-2; D not resolved. CDR3 size: 13 residues. V lost 5 bases and J lost 8, with 15 bases in between. CDR3 sequence reads: CASSRATGGGYTF. The CDR3 DNA reads as TGTGCCAGCAGTCGCGCAACCGGAGGCGGCTACACCTTC.

Ten or more counts support this clonotype. This chain connects TRBV7-2 to TRBJ2-5; the match to TRBD2 covers 10 bases. The J segment lost 2 bases and the V segment lost 3 bases, leaving 3 bases of the junction unmatched. Germline CDR1 reads SGHTA; CDR2 reads FQGNSA. This CDR3 spans 15 amino acids. CDR3 in amino acids: CASSLGLASQETQYF. CDR3 coding DNA: TGTGCCAGCAGCTTGGGACTAGCGAGTCAAGAGACCCAGTACTTC.

This clonotype was detected ten times or more. The V and J genes are TRBV7-9 and TRBJ2-1; 13 bases map to TRBD2. This CDR3 contains 14 residues. V lost 8 bases, J lost 7 bases, and 5 bases stayed unmatched. Germline V gives CDR1 SEHNR, CDR2 FQNEAQ (reference sequence). CDR3 DNA: TGTGCCAGCCTTACTAGCGGGAGGGTAAATGAGCAGTTCTTC. It is translated as CASLTSGRVNEQFF.

A few counts support this clonotype. The chain carries TRBV20-1 and TRBJ2-5; TRBD2 agrees at 12 bases. In germline, CDR1 is DFQATT, CDR2 SNEGSKA (reference sequence). The CDR3 runs 17 residues. The V gene end was trimmed by 0 bases and the J gene end by 2 bases; junction bases not matched to a gene: 7. CDR3 loop: CSARDSRGLAGQETQYF. The CDR3 nucleotides are TGCAGTGCTAGAGACTCTAGGGGACTAGCGGGTCAAGAGACCCAGTACTTC.

In its sample, this clonotype was seen a few times. The chain carries TRBV4-1 and TRBJ2-2; tentative D call: TRBD1 (5 bases). V was pared by 5 bases and J by 0 bases, with 7 bases between. This CDR3 spans 14 amino acids. The V gene's germline CDR1 is MGHRA and CDR2 YSYEKL. This CDR3 reads CASSDSTNTGELFF. CDR3 nucleotides: TGCGCCAGCAGCGACAGCACGAACACCGGGGAGCTGTTTTTT.